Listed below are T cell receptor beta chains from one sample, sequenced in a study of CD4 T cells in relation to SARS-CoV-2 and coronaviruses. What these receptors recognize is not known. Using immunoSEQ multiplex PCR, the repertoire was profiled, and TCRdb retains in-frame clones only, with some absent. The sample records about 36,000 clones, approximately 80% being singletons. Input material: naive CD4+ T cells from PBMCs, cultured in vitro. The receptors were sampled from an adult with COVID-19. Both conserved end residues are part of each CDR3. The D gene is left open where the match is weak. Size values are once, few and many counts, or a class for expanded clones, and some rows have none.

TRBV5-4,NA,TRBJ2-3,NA,CASSLGSANSQGSTDTQYF,TGTGCCAGCAGCTTGGGCTCGGCTAACAGCCAAGGATCGACAGATACGCAGTATTTT
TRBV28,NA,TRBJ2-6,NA,CASSLQVTSGANVLTF,TGTGCCAGCAGTTTACAGGTTACCTCTGGGGCCAACGTCCTGACTTTC
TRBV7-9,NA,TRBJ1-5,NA,CASSLQLGQPQHF,TGTGCCAGCAGTTTACAATTGGGTCAGCCCCAGCATTTT
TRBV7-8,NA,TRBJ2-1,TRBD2,CASSLRTSGRVNEQFF,TGTGCCAGCAGCCTTCGAACTAGCGGGAGAGTTAATGAGCAGTTCTTC
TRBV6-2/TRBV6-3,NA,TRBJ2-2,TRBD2,CASSALGGAGDTGELFF,TGTGCCAGCAGTGCCCTCGGGGGGGCCGGTGACACCGGGGAGCTGTTTTTT
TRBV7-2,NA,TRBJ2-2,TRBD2,CASRGRGTGELFF,TGTGCCAGCAGAGGGAGGGGAACCGGGGAGCTGTTTTTT
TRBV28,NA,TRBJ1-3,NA,CATLPASGNTIYF,TGTGCCACCCTCCCAGCCTCTGGAAACACCATATATTTT
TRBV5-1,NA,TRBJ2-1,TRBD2,CASSLVPTSGDNEQFF,TGCGCCAGCAGCTTGGTTCCGACTAGCGGAGACAATGAGCAGTTCTTC
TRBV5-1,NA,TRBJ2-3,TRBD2,CASSLRTSGTDTQYF,TGCGCCAGCAGCTTAAGGACTAGCGGCACAGATACGCAGTATTTT
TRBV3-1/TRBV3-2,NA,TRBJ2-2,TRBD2,CASSSLFPGLAGAGGELFF,TGTGCCAGCAGCTCTCTTTTTCCGGGACTAGCGGGAGCCGGCGGGGAGCTGTTTTTT
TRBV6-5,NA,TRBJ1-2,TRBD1,CASSSRTGDYGYTF,TGTGCCAGCAGTTCCCGGACAGGGGACTATGGCTACACCTTC
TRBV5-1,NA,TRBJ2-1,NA,CASSLVSQGSRYNEQFF,TGCGCCAGCAGCTTGGTCTCACAGGGTTCCCGCTACAATGAGCAGTTCTTC
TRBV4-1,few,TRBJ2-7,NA,CASSQPPRYEQYF,TGCGCCAGCAGCCAACCCCCCCGCTACGAGCAGTACTTC
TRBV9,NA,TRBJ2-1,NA,CASSAGGDSYNEQFF,TGTGCCAGCAGCGCTGGGGGGGACAGCTACAATGAGCAGTTCTTC
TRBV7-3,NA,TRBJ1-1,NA,CASSRNGVGTEAFF,TGTGCCAGCAGTAGAAACGGGGTTGGCACTGAAGCTTTCTTT
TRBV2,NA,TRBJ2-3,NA,CASSESGFDTDTQYF,TGTGCCAGCAGTGAAAGCGGGTTCGACACAGATACGCAGTATTTT
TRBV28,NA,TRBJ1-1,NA,CASSFPARPYTEAFF,TGTGCCAGCAGTTTCCCAGCCAGACCATACACTGAAGCTTTCTTT
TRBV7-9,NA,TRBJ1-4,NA,CASSLWVGGRKLFF,TGTGCCAGCAGCTTATGGGTTGGAGGACGAAAACTGTTTTTT
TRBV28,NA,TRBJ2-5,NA,CASSSLMRGLRETQYF,TGTGCCAGCAGTTCCCTGATGAGGGGTCTTAGGGAGACCCAGTACTTC
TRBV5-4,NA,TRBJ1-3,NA,CASSFYSGNTIYF,TGTGCCAGCAGCTTCTACTCTGGAAACACCATATATTTT
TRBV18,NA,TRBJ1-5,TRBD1,CASSPNIGQGTNQPQHF,TGTGCCAGCTCGCCGAATATCGGACAGGGGACAAATCAGCCCCAGCATTTT
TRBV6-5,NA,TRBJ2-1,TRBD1,CASSPPDRGNEQFF,TGTGCCAGCAGTCCCCCGGACAGGGGGAATGAGCAGTTCTTC
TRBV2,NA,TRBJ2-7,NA,CASTRDINEQYF,TGTGCCAGCACCAGGGACATTAACGAGCAGTACTTC
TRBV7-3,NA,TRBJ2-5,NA,CASSLKGPQETQYF,TGTGCCAGCAGCTTAAAGGGGCCCCAAGAGACCCAGTACTTC
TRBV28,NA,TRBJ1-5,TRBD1,CASSWGSGQGVVSNQPQHF,TGTGCCAGCAGTTGGGGGAGCGGACAGGGGGTGGTTAGCAATCAGCCCCAGCATTTT
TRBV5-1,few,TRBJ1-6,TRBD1,CASSLVGQGISPLHF,TGCGCCAGCAGCTTGGTTGGACAGGGCATCTCACCCCTCCACTTT
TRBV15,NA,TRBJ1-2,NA,CATSRFPGPETYGYTF,TGTGCCACCAGCAGATTCCCAGGGCCCGAAACCTATGGCTACACCTTC
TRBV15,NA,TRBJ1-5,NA,CATSPRADGPQHF,TGTGCCACCAGCCCGCGGGCCGATGGGCCCCAGCATTTT
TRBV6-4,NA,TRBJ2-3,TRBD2,CASSDSLAGADTQYF,TGTGCCAGCAGTGACTCACTAGCGGGAGCAGATACGCAGTATTTT
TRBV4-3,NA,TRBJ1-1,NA,CASSQFYGTEAFF,TGCGCCAGCAGCCAATTTTACGGCACTGAAGCTTTCTTT
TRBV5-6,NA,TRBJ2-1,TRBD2,CASSLFETAGVGNEQFF,TGTGCCAGCAGCTTGTTTGAGACAGCGGGAGTGGGGAATGAGCAGTTCTTC
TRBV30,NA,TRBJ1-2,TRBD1,CAWSGQGFLGYTF,TGTGCCTGGAGCGGACAGGGGTTTCTTGGCTACACCTTC
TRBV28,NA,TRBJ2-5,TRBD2,CASSFRLAGRQETQYF,TGTGCCAGCAGTTTCCGACTAGCGGGGCGGCAAGAGACCCAGTACTTC
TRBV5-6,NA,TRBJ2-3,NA,CASSGRRGDTQYF,TGTGCCAGCAGCGGGAGGCGGGGAGATACGCAGTATTTT
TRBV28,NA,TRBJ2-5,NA,CASREQGSTETQYF,TGTGCCAGCAGGGAACAGGGATCTACAGAGACCCAGTACTTC
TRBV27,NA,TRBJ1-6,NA,CASSLSANSPLHF,TGTGCCAGCAGTTTATCGGCCAATTCACCCCTCCACTTT
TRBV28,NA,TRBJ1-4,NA,CASSLSQANEKLFF,TGTGCCAGCAGTTTATCGCAGGCTAATGAAAAACTGTTTTTT
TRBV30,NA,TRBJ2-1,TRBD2,CAWTTGTSYPFF,TGTGCCTGGACGACCGGGACTAGCTACCCGTTCTTC
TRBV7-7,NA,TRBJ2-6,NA,CASSSGVGANVLTF,TGTGCTAGCAGCTCAGGCGTTGGGGCCAACGTCCTGACTTTC
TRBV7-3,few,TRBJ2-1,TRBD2,CASSPGTSDNEQFF,TGTGCCAGCAGCCCCGGGACTAGCGACAATGAGCAGTTCTTC
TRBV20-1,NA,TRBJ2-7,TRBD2,CSASRTASGSSYEQYF,TGCAGTGCTAGTAGGACCGCTAGCGGGAGCTCCTACGAGCAGTACTTC
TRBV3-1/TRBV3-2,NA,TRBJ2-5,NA,CASSRDWGETQYF,TGTGCCAGCAGCCGGGACTGGGGAGAGACCCAGTACTTC
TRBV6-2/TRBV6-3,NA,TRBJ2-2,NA,CASSKQNTGELFF,TGTGCCAGCAGTAAACAGAACACCGGGGAGCTGTTTTTT
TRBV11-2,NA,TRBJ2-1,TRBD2,CASSLCPHQRECSEQFF,TGTGCCAGCAGCTTATGTCCTCACCAGCGGGAGTGTAGTGAGCAGTTCTTC
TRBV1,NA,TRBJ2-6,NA,CTSSQRGRAGANVLTF,TGCACCAGCAGCCAGAGGGGTCGGGCGGGGGCCAACGTCCTGACTTTC
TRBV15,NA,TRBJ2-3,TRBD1,CATSRRQGRSTDTQYF,TGTGCCACCAGCAGAAGACAGGGCCGGAGCACAGATACGCAGTATTTT
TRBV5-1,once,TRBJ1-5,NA,CASSLDSNQPQHF,TGCGCCAGCAGCTTGGATAGCAATCAGCCCCAGCATTTT
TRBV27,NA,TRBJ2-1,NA,CATSFPGGLAERSYNEQFF,TGTGCCACCTCGTTTCCTGGTGGTTTAGCGGAGAGATCCTACAATGAGCAGTTCTTC
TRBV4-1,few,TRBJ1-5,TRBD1,CASSQDPPGGYQPQHF,TGCGCCAGCAGCCAAGATCCGCCAGGGGGTTATCAGCCCCAGCATTTT
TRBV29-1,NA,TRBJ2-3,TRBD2,CSAKGQTSGSTDTQYF,TGCAGCGCCAAGGGACAGACTAGCGGGAGCACAGATACGCAGTATTTT